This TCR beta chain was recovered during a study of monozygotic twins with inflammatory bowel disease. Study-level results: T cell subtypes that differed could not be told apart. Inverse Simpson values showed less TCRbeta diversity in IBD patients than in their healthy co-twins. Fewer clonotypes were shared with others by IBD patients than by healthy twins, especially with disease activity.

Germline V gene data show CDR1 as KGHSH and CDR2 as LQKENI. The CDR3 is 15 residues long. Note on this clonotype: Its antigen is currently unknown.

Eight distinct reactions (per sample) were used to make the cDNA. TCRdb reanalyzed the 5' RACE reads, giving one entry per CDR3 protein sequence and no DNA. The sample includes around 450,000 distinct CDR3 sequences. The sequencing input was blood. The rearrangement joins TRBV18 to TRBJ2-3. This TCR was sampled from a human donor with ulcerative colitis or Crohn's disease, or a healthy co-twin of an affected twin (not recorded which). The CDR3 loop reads CASSSMGGSTDTQYF.